This T cell receptor (beta chain) was captured in a study of T cell repertoires in cytomegalovirus infection. Findings of the study overall: HLA-C-restricted CMV clonotypes gave the most frequent clonotype in two of eight donors.

Remarks on this clonotype: Antigen specificity is unknown.

The V end lost 3 bases, the J end lost 0 bases, and 9 bases lay between the germline ends. The CDR3 is made up of 15 amino acids. The germline CDR1 and CDR2 sequences are LNHDA and SQIVND (reference sequence). From the reads, TCRdb called clonotypes with MiXCR, one entry per CDR3 protein. Among 100,000 to 150,000 distinct CDR3 sequences listed, approximately 30% were seen once. The chain is built from TRBV19 and TRBJ1-5, with D maybe TRBD1 (5 bases). This TCR derives from a human donor in good health (CMV status not recorded). Some clones in this sample may be carry-over from other donors' samples. This sample comprised CD8+ T cells from cultured PBMCs, obtained from culture after CMV antigen stimulation. The CDR3 DNA reads as TGTGCCAGTAGTATGCGAGGGACTAGCAATCAGCCCCAGCATTTT. Its protein product is CASSMRGTSNQPQHF.